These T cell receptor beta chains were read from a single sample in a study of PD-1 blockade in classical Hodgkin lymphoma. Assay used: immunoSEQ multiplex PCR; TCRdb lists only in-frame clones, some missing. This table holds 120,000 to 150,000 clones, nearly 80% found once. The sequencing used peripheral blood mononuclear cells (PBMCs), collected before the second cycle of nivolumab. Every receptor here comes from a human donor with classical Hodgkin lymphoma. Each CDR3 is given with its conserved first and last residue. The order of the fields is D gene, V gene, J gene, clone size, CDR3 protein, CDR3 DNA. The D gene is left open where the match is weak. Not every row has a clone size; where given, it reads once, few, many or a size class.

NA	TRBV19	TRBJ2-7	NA	CASSIDMGNSPPYEQYF	TGTGCCAGTAGTATAGATATGGGAAACTCACCACCCTACGAGCAGTACTTC
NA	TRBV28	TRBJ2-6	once	CAAESGANVLTF	TGTGCCGCCGAATCTGGGGCCAACGTCCTGACTTTC
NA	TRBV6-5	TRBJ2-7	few	CASSYSKLQPSYEQYF	TGTGCCAGCAGTTACTCGAAGTTGCAGCCCTCCTACGAGCAGTACTTC
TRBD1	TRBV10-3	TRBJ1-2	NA	CAISERGGADGYTF	TGTGCCATCAGTGAGAGAGGGGGCGCGGATGGCTACACCTTC
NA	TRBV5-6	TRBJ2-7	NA	CASRADSYEQYF	TGTGCCAGCCGGGCAGACTCCTACGAGCAGTACTTC
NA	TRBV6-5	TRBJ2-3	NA	CASSPRRTSTDTQYF	TGTGCCAGCAGTCCCCGACGAACTAGCACAGATACGCAGTATTTT
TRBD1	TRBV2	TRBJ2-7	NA	CASSGDRAVYEQYF	TGTGCCAGCAGTGGGGACAGGGCGGTGTACGAGCAGTACTTC
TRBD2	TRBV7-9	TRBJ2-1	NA	CASSYRTSGNEQFF	TGTGCCAGCAGCTATAGGACTAGCGGCAATGAGCAGTTCTTC
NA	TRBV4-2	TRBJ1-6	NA	CASSQLTGSSYNSPLHF	TGTGCCAGCAGCCAACTAACAGGGAGCTCCTATAATTCACCCCTCCACTTT
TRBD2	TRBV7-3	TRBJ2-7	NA	CASSFLNWEGEQYF	TGTGCCAGCAGCTTCCTTAACTGGGAGGGCGAGCAGTACTTC
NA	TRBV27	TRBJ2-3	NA	CASSLFRGYTDTQYF	TGTGCCAGCAGTCTCTTTCGGGGATACACAGATACGCAGTATTTT
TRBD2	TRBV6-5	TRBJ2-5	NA	CASSYSGRAQETQYF	TGTGCCAGCAGTTACTCGGGGAGGGCTCAAGAGACCCAGTACTTC
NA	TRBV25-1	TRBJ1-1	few	CASSGYHEAFF	TGTGCCAGCAGTGGTTACCATGAAGCTTTCTTT
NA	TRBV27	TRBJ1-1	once	CASRSFLNTEAFF	TGTGCCAGCAGATCTTTTTTGAACACTGAAGCTTTCTTT
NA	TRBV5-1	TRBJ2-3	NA	CASSYDPNFLTDTQYF	TGCGCCAGCAGCTACGACCCGAACTTTCTCACAGATACGCAGTATTTT
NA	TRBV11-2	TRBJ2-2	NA	CASTLRGYNTGELFF	TGTGCCAGCACCCTAAGGGGCTATAACACCGGGGAGCTGTTTTTT
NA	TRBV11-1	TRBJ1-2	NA	CATDNEGDYGYTF	TGTGCCACCGATAACGAGGGGGACTATGGCTACACCTTC
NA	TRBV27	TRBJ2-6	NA	CASSSGANVLTF	TGTGCCAGCAGTTCTGGGGCCAACGTCCTGACTTTC
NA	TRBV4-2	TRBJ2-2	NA	CASSQVVRNTGELFF	TGTGCCAGCAGCCAAGTTGTCCGGAACACCGGGGAGCTGTTTTTT
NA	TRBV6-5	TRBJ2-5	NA	CASSYADGSGTQYF	TGTGCCAGCAGTTACGCGGACGGGTCGGGAACCCAGTACTTC
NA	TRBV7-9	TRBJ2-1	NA	CASSPGSNEQFF	TGTGCCAGCAGCCCAGGGAGCAATGAGCAGTTCTTC
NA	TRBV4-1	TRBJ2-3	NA	CASSQVYPYGQGKSDTQYF	TGCGCCAGCAGCCAAGTGTACCCCTACGGGCAGGGGAAGTCAGATACGCAGTATTTT
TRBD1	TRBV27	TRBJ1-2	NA	CASSSIRDRGLRGYTF	TGTGCCAGCAGTTCAATACGGGACAGGGGGCTTCGGGGCTACACCTTC
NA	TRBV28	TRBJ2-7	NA	CATIPDFSYEQYF	TGCGCCACCATCCCGGACTTTTCCTACGAGCAGTACTTC
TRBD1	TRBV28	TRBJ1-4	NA	CASSSRQGLREKLFF	TGTGCCAGCAGTTCGCGACAGGGACTAAGGGAAAAACTGTTTTTT
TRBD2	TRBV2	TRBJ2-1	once	CASSFSWAGGPKKNEQFF	TGTGCCAGCAGTTTTTCATGGGCGGGAGGGCCTAAAAAAAATGAGCAGTTCTTC
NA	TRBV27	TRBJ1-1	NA	CASASWDRDTEAFF	TGTGCCAGCGCAAGTTGGGACCGGGACACTGAAGCTTTCTTT
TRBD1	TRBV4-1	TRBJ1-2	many	CASSQERQGWYGYTF	TGCGCCAGCAGCCAAGAACGACAGGGTTGGTATGGCTACACCTTC
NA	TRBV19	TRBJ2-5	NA	CASSIDKQGKETQYF	TGTGCCAGTAGTATAGATAAGCAGGGCAAAGAGACCCAGTACTTC
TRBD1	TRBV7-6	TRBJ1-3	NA	CASSLMNRGSGNTIYF	TGTGCCAGCAGCTTAATGAACAGGGGCTCTGGAAACACCATATATTTT
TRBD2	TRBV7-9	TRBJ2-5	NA	CASSSGGRGETQYF	TGTGCCAGCAGTAGCGGGGGACGGGGGGAGACCCAGTACTTC
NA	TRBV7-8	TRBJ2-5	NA	CASGGGGPETQYF	TGTGCCAGTGGAGGGGGAGGGCCAGAGACCCAGTACTTC
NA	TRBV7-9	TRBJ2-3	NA	CASSLGQNPTDTQYF	TGTGCCAGCAGCTTAGGACAGAACCCCACAGATACGCAGTATTTT
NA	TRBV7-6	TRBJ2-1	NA	CASSLGRDYIYKGEQFF	TGTGCCAGCAGCTTAGGCCGGGATTATATTTATAAGGGTGAGCAGTTCTTC
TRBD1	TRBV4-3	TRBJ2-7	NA	CASSQAFMGQGPTYEQYF	TGCGCCAGCAGCCAAGCATTCATGGGACAGGGACCAACCTACGAGCAGTACTTC
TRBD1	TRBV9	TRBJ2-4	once	CASSVGIPGQGAYDIQYF	TGTGCCAGCAGCGTAGGGATACCGGGACAGGGGGCTTATGACATTCAGTACTTC
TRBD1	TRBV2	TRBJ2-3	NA	CASSGGQGASTDTQYF	TGTGCCAGCAGTGGGGGACAGGGGGCGTCCACAGATACGCAGTATTTT
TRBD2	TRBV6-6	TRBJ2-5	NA	CASSYIGTNQETQYF	TGTGCCAGCAGTTACATCGGGACTAACCAAGAGACCCAGTACTTC
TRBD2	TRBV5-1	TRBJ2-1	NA	CASSLGLAGNEQFF	TGCGCCAGCAGCTTAGGGCTAGCGGGCAATGAGCAGTTCTTC
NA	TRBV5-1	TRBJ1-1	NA	CASSLSGVRNTEAFF	TGCGCCAGCAGCCTGTCAGGGGTTCGGAACACTGAAGCTTTCTTT
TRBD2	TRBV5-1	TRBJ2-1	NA	CASSLVGLVENNEQFF	TGCGCCAGCAGCTTAGTGGGACTAGTTGAAAACAATGAGCAGTTCTTC
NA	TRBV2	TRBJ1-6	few	CASSEGEGGYNSPLHF	TGTGCCAGCAGTGAAGGGGAGGGGGGATATAATTCACCCCTCCACTTT
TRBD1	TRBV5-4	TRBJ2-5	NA	CASSLWAGGLETQYF	TGTGCCAGCAGCTTGTGGGCAGGGGGCTTAGAGACCCAGTACTTC
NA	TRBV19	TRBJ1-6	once	CASSIVQGMHSPLHF	TGTGCCAGTAGTATAGTACAGGGTATGCATTCACCCCTCCACTTT
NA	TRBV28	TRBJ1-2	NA	CASSREGLAYGYTF	TGTGCCAGCAGTCGGGAAGGACTCGCCTATGGCTACACCTTC
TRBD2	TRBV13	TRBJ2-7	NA	CASSLNPSGYEQYF	TGTGCCAGCAGCTTAAATCCTAGCGGCTACGAGCAGTACTTC
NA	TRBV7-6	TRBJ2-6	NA	CASSFQQRLSSGANVLTF	TGTGCCAGCAGCTTCCAACAGCGGTTAAGCTCTGGGGCCAACGTCCTGACTTTC
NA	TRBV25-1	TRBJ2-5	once	CASSELVGRDETQYF	TGTGCCAGCAGTGAATTAGTCGGCAGGGACGAGACCCAGTACTTC
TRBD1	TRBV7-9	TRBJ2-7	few	CASSLTGGSYEQYF	TGTGCCAGCAGTTTGACAGGGGGTTCGTACGAGCAGTACTTC
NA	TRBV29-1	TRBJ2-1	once	CSVEEGAEVGINEQFF	TGCAGCGTTGAAGAAGGCGCGGAGGTAGGGATAAATGAGCAGTTCTTC
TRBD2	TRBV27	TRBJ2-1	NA	CASSLSTGGSYNEQFF	TGTGCCAGCAGTTTATCCACGGGAGGCTCATACAATGAGCAGTTCTTC
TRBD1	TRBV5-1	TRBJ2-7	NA	CASSLGTGIHEQYF	TGCGCCAGCAGCTTAGGGACAGGGATACACGAGCAGTACTTC
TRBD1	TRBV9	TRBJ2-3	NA	CASSISIPGTGGDQDTQYF	TGTGCCAGCAGCATTTCGATCCCCGGGACAGGGGGCGACCAGGATACGCAGTATTTT
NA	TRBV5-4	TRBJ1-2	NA	CASSLGQVGSYGYTF	TGTGCCAGCAGCTTGGGACAGGTTGGTAGCTATGGCTACACCTTC
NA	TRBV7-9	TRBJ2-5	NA	CASSQDRETQYF	TGTGCCAGCAGCCAGGACCGAGAGACCCAGTACTTC